This T cell receptor (beta chain) came from a study of PD-1 blockade in classical Hodgkin lymphoma. Whole-study findings and limits: A reduction in baseline TCR diversity was reportedly seen in newly diagnosed patients relative to healthy donors. Still unresolved is the cause of the repertoire differences, which may be disease activity or prior therapy.

The germline V and J ends were trimmed by 7 bases and 4 bases, with 14 bases remaining between them. Germline V gives CDR1 MDHEN, CDR2 SYDVKM. CDR3 length: 13 amino acids. The protocol was immunoSEQ multiplex PCR, while the TCRdb copy is restricted to in-frame clones and leaves out a portion. The table shows 3,000 to 4,000 clones, with 60% to 80% occurring only once. Time point specified: newly diagnosed, previously untreated cHL patient sample. The study isolated CD8+ T cells from thawed PBMCs by magnetic negative selection. PBMCs representing newly diagnosed, untreated classical Hodgkin lymphoma functioned as the comparison. As to this clone: Its antigen is as yet unknown.

The sample consisted of CD8+ T cells from blood. This clonotype was sampled from a human donor with classical Hodgkin lymphoma. The rearrangement joins TRBV28 to TRBJ2-7, with a weak D call TRBD2 (7 bases). The chain's CDR3 is CASTAGDKYEQYF. The CDR3 region has the DNA TGTGCCAGCACCGCGGGGGACAAATACGAGCAGTACTTC.